This entry lists 29 T cell receptor beta chains sequenced from one sample in a study of T cells in Graves' hyperthyroidism and ophthalmopathy (dated by TCRdb to between 2018 and 2021). The library was obtained by multiplex PCR. The sequencer listed for this sample is Illumina HiSeq 2000. Amplification of TCR beta CDR3 regions was carried out from RNA transcripts. The first round of RT-PCR for the TCR CDR3 was performed with the HTBI primer set and the Qiagen OneStep RT-PCR kit. The public reads were run again by TCRdb, first through fastp at Q25 and then through MiXCR, and only productive beta chains were kept. Every distinct CDR3 protein forms one entry, paired with its most common genes and DNA. For this sample the table gives 90,000 to 120,000 distinct CDR3 sequences, of which about 15% were detected only once. The top ten hold 42% of the sample. Material: blood. These receptors originate from a woman in her fifties or sixties with Graves' hyperthyroidism.

This clonotype has a single count. The chain links TRBV12-3 or TRBV12-4 to TRBJ2-6; no clear D gene. V was cut by 5 bases and J by 0 bases, with 11 bases left in between. The length of the CDR3 is 16 residues. CDR3 sequence reads: CASSPSPGSGANVLTF. The CDR3 coding sequence is TGTGCCAGCAGTCCCTCCCCAGGCTCTGGGGCCAACGTCCTGACTTTC.

This clonotype was counted a few times. Possible read error: a much larger clone is one base away. The chain has TRBV30 and TRBJ1-1, with no clear D. Deletions cut 8 bases from V and 3 bases from J, with 16 bases between. CDR1 GTSNPN and CDR2 SVGIG come from the germline V gene (reference sequence). This CDR3 is 13 amino acids long. CDR3 amino acids: CAGRLTEYTEAFF. The CDR3 DNA is TGTGCCGGAAGGCTTACAGAATACACTGAAGCTTTCTTT.

This clonotype was detected many times. The chain links TRBV11-2 to TRBJ1-2; tentative D call: TRBD1 (5 bases). Germline CDR1 reads SGHAT; CDR2 reads FQNNGV. V was trimmed by 2 bases and J by 4 bases, leaving 8 bases between them. This CDR3 is built from 13 residues. The CDR3 region has the DNA TGTGCCAGCAGCTTACAGGGAACCTATGGCTACACCTTC. It specifies CASSLQGTYGYTF.

This clonotype appeared many times. The chain links TRBV29-1 to TRBJ2-1; 8 bases fit TRBD2. After removal of 4 bases from V and 5 bases from J, the junction contained 7 bases not matched to a gene. Germline loops: CDR1 SQVTM, CDR2 ANQGSEA. The CDR3 has 14 amino acids. This CDR3 is CSVVRAGADNEQFF. The CDR3 bases are TGCAGCGTTGTTAGAGCGGGAGCCGACAATGAGCAGTTCTTC.

About this clonotype: This could be a read error, since a much larger clone is one nucleotide away. This chain joins TRBV6-1 and TRBJ1-3; TRBD1 agrees at 9 bases. The V gene end was trimmed by 6 bases and the J gene end by 2 bases; junction bases not matched to a gene: 8. Germline CDR1 and CDR2: MNHNS and SASEGT. The CDR3 spans 16 residues. The CDR3, as DNA: TGTGCCAGCAGGGCGGACAGGGGCATCCCTGGAAACACCATATATTTT. Protein product: CASRADRGIPGNTIYF.

This clonotype was counted at least ten times. The chain combines TRBV7-2 with TRBJ2-5; TRBD1 matches at 9 bases. The V gene end was trimmed by 5 bases and the J gene end by 5 bases; junction bases not matched to a gene: 6. The CDR3 is 14 residues long. Germline V gives CDR1 SGHTA, CDR2 FQGNSA. The CDR3: CASSIQGAYETQYF. The DNA of the CDR3 is TGTGCCAGCAGCATACAGGGGGCATATGAGACCCAGTACTTC.

This clonotype has ten or more counts. CDR3 nucleotide sequence: TGTGCCAGTAGTCTGCGTATGGACAGGACGTCCCATGGCTACACCTTC. Translated: CASSLRMDRTSHGYTF. The chain uses TRBV19 and TRBJ1-2; 7 nucleotides line up with TRBD1. CDR3 length: 16 amino acids. Trimming removed 5 bases from V and 6 bases from J; junction bases left unmatched: 15. Germline lookup yields CDR1 LNHDA and CDR2 SQIVND (reference sequence).

This clonotype was observed at least ten times. CDR3 DNA sequence: TGTGCCATCGGGGCAGGGGGGTGGCCTACCTACGAGCAGTACGTC. Translated: CAIGAGGWPTYEQYV. The chain joins TRBV10-3 to TRBJ2-7; D may be TRBD1 (7 bases). The V gene's germline CDR1 is ENHRY and CDR2 SYGVKD. The CDR3 sequence is 15 residues long. Trimming shortened V by 8 bases and J by 2 bases, and 19 bases separated the two germline ends.

This clonotype was observed at least ten times. The V call is TRBV30, the J call TRBJ1-4, with D perhaps TRBD1 (6 bases). This CDR3 spans 15 amino acids. Germline V gene sequence: CDR1 GTSNPN, CDR2 SVGIG (reference sequence). Trimming shortened V by 2 bases and J by 3 bases, and 13 bases separated the two germline ends. The CDR3 sequence: CAWSKTRTANEKLFF. As DNA, the CDR3 is TGTGCCTGGAGTAAAACTAGGACAGCTAATGAAAAACTGTTTTTT.

The table lists this clonotype with many counts. The rearrangement links TRBV2 to TRBJ1-4; 7 nucleotides match TRBD1. V lost 6 bases and J lost 8; bases outside the gene matches: 6. Per germline, CDR1 SNHLY and CDR2 FYNNEI. This CDR3 comprises 13 residues. The CDR3 DNA reads TGTGCCAGCAGGCCCAGGGGGAGCGAAAAACTGTTTTTT. Its protein product is CASRPRGSEKLFF.

This clonotype has at least ten counts. The chain uses TRBV7-2 and TRBJ2-1; D is undetermined. CDR3 size: 14 residues. Trimming took off 4 bases at V and 3 bases at J, with 10 bases between the two ends. CDR1 SGHTA and CDR2 FQGNSA come from the germline V gene. The DNA for the CDR3 is TGTGCCAGCAGCTCAGAGACCAGCTACAATGAGCAGTTCTTC. Translation: CASSSETSYNEQFF.

This clonotype has ten or more counts. The CDR3 sequence is CASSPPGLAGSYNEQFF. CDR3 nucleotide sequence: TGTGCCAGCTCACCACCGGGACTAGCGGGCTCCTACAATGAGCAGTTCTTC. This chain uses TRBV18 with TRBJ2-1; 12 nucleotides line up with TRBD2. This CDR3 has 17 amino acids. CDR1 and CDR2 from the germline V gene are KGHSH and LQKENI. Trimming at V came to 0 bases and at J to 0 bases, leaving 0 bases not matched to a gene.

The table lists this clonotype with many counts. The chain links TRBV4-1 to TRBJ2-3, with D possibly TRBD2 on 6 matching bases. The germline gives CDR1 MGHRA, CDR2 YSYEKL. The V end was cut by 2 bases, the J end by 7 bases, with 16 bases between. This CDR3 is 15 amino acids long. Written as DNA, the CDR3 is TGCGCCAGCAGCCAACCACTAGCCCGGGGGAATACGCAGTATTTT. Encoded protein: CASSQPLARGNTQYF.

There are many counts of this clonotype. This chain connects TRBV7-9 to TRBJ2-1; 7 nucleotides line up with TRBD1. The V gene's germline CDR1 is SEHNR and CDR2 FQNEAQ (reference sequence). CDR3 length equals 14 residues. The trim removed 7 bases at V and 7 bases at J, leaving 10 bases unmatched. The CDR3 nucleotides read TGTGCCAGCACCCTCGAGGGGGCGCTGAATGAGCAGTTCTTC. Its translation: CASTLEGALNEQFF.

In its sample, this clonotype was seen many times. Here the CDR3 reads CASSLGERPFTTDTQYF. The CDR3 coding sequence is TGTGCCAGCAGCTTAGGCGAGCGACCCTTCACCACAGATACGCAGTATTTT. The rearrangement uses TRBV11-2 and TRBJ2-3; D gene ambiguous. The V end was cut by 1 base, the J end by 2 bases, with 16 bases between. Germline CDR1 reads SGHAT; CDR2 reads FQNNGV. This CDR3 is 17 amino acids long.

This clonotype has at least ten counts. The chain joins TRBV5-5 to TRBJ2-5; D is perhaps TRBD2 (5 bases). The CDR3 is made up of 13 amino acids. The V end was cut by 4 bases, the J end by 7 bases, with 14 bases between. CDR1 and CDR2 from the germline V gene are SGHKS and YYEKEE (reference sequence). The CDR3 coding sequence is TGTGCCAGCAGCCGGGCTGCCGAGGGGACCCAGTACTTC. Protein: CASSRAAEGTQYF.

This clonotype was detected many times. CDR3 loop: CASSLVGQGTEAFF. CDR3 bases: TGTGCCAGCAGCTTGGTGGGACAAGGGACTGAAGCTTTCTTT. The chain is built from TRBV5-6 and TRBJ1-1; tentatively, D is TRBD1 (6 bases). V dropped 0 bases and J dropped 5 bases, with 11 bases sitting between them. CDR3 length: 14 amino acids. Germline V gene data show CDR1 as SGHDT and CDR2 as YYEEEE.

This clonotype showed up many times. V and J are TRBV5-8 and TRBJ1-2, with 9 bases aligning to TRBD1. Trimming at V came to 4 bases and at J to 7 bases, leaving 8 bases not matched to a gene. The germline CDR1 and CDR2 sequences are SGHTS and YDEGEE. CDR3 length: 14 amino acids. CDR3 protein: CASSTGTGNFGYTF. The CDR3 DNA reads as TGTGCCAGCAGCACCGGGACAGGGAATTTTGGCTACACCTTC.

The gene calls are TRBV24-1 and TRBJ2-1, with TRBD2 matching 11 bases. Germline V gene lookup returns CDR1 KGHDR and CDR2 SFDVKD. V dropped 4 bases and J dropped 4; count of bases not matched to a gene: 2. This CDR3 is 15 amino acids long. CDR3 sequence: CATSDRTSGYNEQFF. The CDR3 DNA follows: TGTGCCACCAGTGACCGGACTAGCGGGTACAATGAGCAGTTCTTC.

J is TRBJ2-1 and V is TRBV6-1; 10 bases line up with TRBD1. This CDR3 is built from 14 residues. V was clipped by 8 bases and J by 8 bases; unmatched bases: 9. Looked up from germline, CDR1 is MNHNS and CDR2 is SASEGT. CDR3 bases: TGTGCCAGCCACCCGGACAGGGGGGTCCATGAGCAGTTCTTC. Encoded protein: CASHPDRGVHEQFF.

Ten or more counts support this clonotype. This chain connects TRBV7-3 to TRBJ2-1; 8 nucleotides align to TRBD2. Trimming at V came to 5 bases and at J to 7 bases, leaving 10 bases not matched to a gene. Germline values: CDR1 SGHTA, CDR2 FQGTGA. This CDR3 spans 15 amino acids. The CDR3 DNA sequence: TGTGCCAGCAGCCCCGGGGGTAGCGGGAAGAATGAGCAGTTCTTC. It yields the protein CASSPGGSGKNEQFF.

Ten or more counts support this clonotype. The V gene is TRBV5-1, the J gene TRBJ2-5; D gene uncertain. V shed 4 bases and J shed 2 bases, with 6 bases lying between them. This CDR3 spans 12 amino acids. Germline V gene sequence: CDR1 SGHRS, CDR2 YFSETQ. The CDR3 DNA follows: TGCGCCAGCAGCCCCGCTCAAGAGACCCAGTACTTC. Translation gives CASSPAQETQYF. Combining the CDR3 with reference TRBV5-1 and TRBJ2-5 gives the whole variable domain KAGVTQTPRYLIKTRGQQVTLSCSPISGHRSVSWYQQTPGQGLQFLFEYFSETQRNKGNFPGRFSGRQFSNSRSEMNVSTLELGDSALYLCASSPAQETQYFGPGTRLLVL.

At least ten counts were recorded for this clonotype. The chain couples TRBV28 to TRBJ2-2; D unresolved. This CDR3 is built from 11 residues. Between the trimmed V and J ends, which lost 1 base and 8 bases, there was a span of 2 bases. Germline V gene sequence: CDR1 MDHEN, CDR2 SYDVKM. CDR3 bases: TGTGCCAGCAGTTTATCTGGGGAGCTGTTTTTT. Translating it yields CASSLSGELFF.

This clonotype was seen many times. The chain uses TRBV6-1 and TRBJ1-5; D is possibly TRBD1 (6 bases). V lost 6 bases to trimming and J lost 4 bases, with 16 bases between them. Germline CDR1 reads MNHNS; CDR2 reads SASEGT. The length of the CDR3 is 15 residues. The CDR3 nucleotides are TGTGCCAGCAGGAAAACTTCAGGGGAAAATCAGCCCCAGCATTTT. It specifies CASRKTSGENQPQHF.

This clonotype was seen many times. At one boundary the junction diverges from the germline segment, which might be a read error. This rearrangement joins TRBV20-1 to TRBJ1-1; possible D gene TRBD1, 6 bases. Germline values: CDR1 DFQATT, CDR2 SNEGSKA (reference sequence). The CDR3 contains 15 residues. CDR3: CSAGDPGTPNTEAFF. The CDR3 bases are TGCAGTGCTGGAGATCCCGGGACACCGAACACTGAAGCTTTCTTT.

This clonotype appeared many times. V and J are TRBV3-1 and TRBJ2-3; D may be TRBD2 (6 bases). Germline V gene lookup returns CDR1 LGHDT and CDR2 YNNKEL (reference sequence). V was shortened by 1 base and J by 4 bases, with 24 bases between the two germline ends. This CDR3 region has 19 residues. CDR3 sequence reads: CASSQVKGFAGKYPDTQYF. The DNA of the CDR3 is TGTGCCAGCAGCCAAGTCAAAGGTTTTGCGGGAAAGTACCCAGATACGCAGTATTTT.

This clonotype was recorded at least ten times. V and J are TRBV9 and TRBJ1-1; 10 bases map to TRBD1. The germline gives CDR1 SGDLS, CDR2 YYNGEE. This CDR3 has 15 residues. The junction had 7 bases not matched to a gene; V was cut back by 3 bases and J by 5 bases. The CDR3 here is CASSAEGQGHTEAFF. CDR3 DNA sequence: TGTGCCAGCAGCGCAGAGGGACAGGGGCATACTGAAGCTTTCTTT. Drawing the rest from reference TRBV9 and TRBJ1-1, the complete variable domain is DSGVTQTPKHLITATGQRVTLRCSPRSGDLSVYWYQQSLDQGLQFLIQYYNGEERAKGNILERFSAQQFPDLHSELNLSSLELGDSALYFCASSAEGQGHTEAFFGQGTRLTVV.

This clonotype was seen many times. V is TRBV24-1 and J is TRBJ2-5; 13 positions agree with TRBD2. Trimming took 2 bases from V and 2 from J; bases not matched to a gene: 1. This CDR3 contains 16 residues. The germline V gene encodes CDR1 KGHDR and CDR2 SFDVKD. CDR3 sequence: CATSDSGLAGQETQYF. The CDR3 DNA follows: TGTGCCACCAGTGATTCGGGACTAGCGGGACAAGAGACCCAGTACTTC.

This clonotype was seen repeatedly, ten times or more. The V call is TRBV6-1, the J call TRBJ1-5; maybe TRBD1 (6 bases). V was cut by 8 bases and J by 5 bases, with 16 bases left in between. From germline, CDR1 is MNHNS and CDR2 SASEGT. The CDR3 spans 14 residues. This CDR3 is CASGNQEGDQPQHF. The CDR3 DNA sequence: TGTGCCAGCGGAAATCAAGAGGGGGATCAGCCCCAGCATTTT.